Shown below are 5 T cell receptor beta chains from a single sample sequenced in a study of blood T cell repertoires in COVID-19. TCRdb's copy holds only in-frame clones and misses some; the assay was immunoSEQ multiplex PCR. This table has 180,000 or so clones, around 90% appearing once. Sequencing input: peripheral blood. Receptor source: a woman aged 50 to 65 with acute or convalescent COVID-19.

The chain recombines TRBV6-6 with TRBJ2-1; D is ambiguous. Germline CDR1 is MNHNY and CDR2 is SVGAGI (reference sequence). V lost 5 bases and J 9 bases, leaving 17 bases between the germline ends. This CDR3 has 14 residues. CDR3 protein: CASSQPGPTSEQFF. Written as DNA, the CDR3 is TGTGCCAGCAGTCAACCGGGTCCGACGAGTGAGCAGTTCTTC.

The J gene is TRBJ1-2, the V gene TRBV10-3, with 7 bases identical to TRBD1. Germline CDR1 is ENHRY and CDR2 is SYGVKD. After removal of 4 bases from V and 7 bases from J, the junction contained 3 bases not matched to a gene. The CDR3 has 12 residues. The CDR3 sequence is CAISGQGIGYTF. DNA for the CDR3: TGTGCCATCAGTGGACAGGGAATTGGCTACACCTTC.

The rearrangement links TRBV4-3 to TRBJ2-5; possibly TRBD2 for D (5 bases). V lost 0 bases, J lost 5 bases, and 13 bases lay in between. This CDR3 has 15 residues. Germline lookup yields CDR1 LGHNA and CDR2 YSLEER. This chain's CDR3 is CASSQDLPGWETQYF. DNA for the CDR3: TGCGCCAGCAGCCAAGATCTCCCGGGGTGGGAGACCCAGTACTTC.

The chain has TRBV11-2 and TRBJ2-7; D uncertain. Deletions cut 0 bases from V and 3 bases from J, with 6 bases between. Germline CDR1 reads SGHAT; CDR2 reads FQNNGV. This CDR3 contains 13 residues. DNA of the CDR3: TGTGCCAGCAGCTTAGAACAGAACTACGAGCAGTACTTC. It translates to CASSLEQNYEQYF.

This chain uses TRBV19 with TRBJ1-1, with D uncertain. Trimming removed 4 bases from V and 1 base from J, with 4 bases in between. The CDR3 totals 12 residues. Germline V CDR1 and CDR2: LNHDA, SQIVND (reference sequence). CDR3: CASSNRNTEAFF. For the CDR3, the DNA is TGTGCCAGTAGTAACAGGAACACTGAAGCTTTCTTT.